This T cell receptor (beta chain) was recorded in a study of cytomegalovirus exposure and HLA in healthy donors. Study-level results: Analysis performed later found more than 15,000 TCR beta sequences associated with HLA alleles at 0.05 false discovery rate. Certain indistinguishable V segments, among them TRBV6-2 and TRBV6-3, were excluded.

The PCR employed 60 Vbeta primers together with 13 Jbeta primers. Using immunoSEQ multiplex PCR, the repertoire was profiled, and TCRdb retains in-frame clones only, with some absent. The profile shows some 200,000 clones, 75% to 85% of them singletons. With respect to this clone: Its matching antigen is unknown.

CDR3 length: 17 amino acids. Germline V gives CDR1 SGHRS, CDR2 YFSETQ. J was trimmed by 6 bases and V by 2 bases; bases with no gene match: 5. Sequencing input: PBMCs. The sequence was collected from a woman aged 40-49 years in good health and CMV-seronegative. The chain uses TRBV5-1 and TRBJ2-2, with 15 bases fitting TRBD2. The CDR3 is CASSFGLAGGLAGELFF. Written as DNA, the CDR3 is TGCGCCAGCAGCTTCGGACTAGCGGGAGGGCTGGCCGGGGAGCTGTTTTTT. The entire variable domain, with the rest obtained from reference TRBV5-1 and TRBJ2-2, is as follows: KAGVTQTPRYLIKTRGQQVTLSCSPISGHRSVSWYQQTPGQGLQFLFEYFSETQRNKGNFPGRFSGRQFSNSRSEMNVSTLELGDSALYLCASSFGLAGGLAGELFFGEGSRLTVL.